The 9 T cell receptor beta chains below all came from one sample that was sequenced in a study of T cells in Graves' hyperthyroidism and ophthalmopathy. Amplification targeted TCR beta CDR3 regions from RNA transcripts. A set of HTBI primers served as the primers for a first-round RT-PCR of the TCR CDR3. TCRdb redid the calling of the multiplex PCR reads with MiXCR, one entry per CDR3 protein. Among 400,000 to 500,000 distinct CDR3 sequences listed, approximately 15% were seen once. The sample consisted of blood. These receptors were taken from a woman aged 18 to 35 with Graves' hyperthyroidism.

CDR3 amino acids: CASSRAGTTEAFF. In DNA form, the CDR3 reads TGTGCCAGTAGTCGGGCAGGGACAACTGAAGCTTTCTTT. V is TRBV19 and J is TRBJ1-1, with D maybe TRBD1 (6 bases). The CDR3 sequence is 13 residues long. V lost 5 bases to trimming and J lost 5 bases, with 12 bases between them. The germline V gene encodes CDR1 LNHDA and CDR2 SQIVND (reference sequence).

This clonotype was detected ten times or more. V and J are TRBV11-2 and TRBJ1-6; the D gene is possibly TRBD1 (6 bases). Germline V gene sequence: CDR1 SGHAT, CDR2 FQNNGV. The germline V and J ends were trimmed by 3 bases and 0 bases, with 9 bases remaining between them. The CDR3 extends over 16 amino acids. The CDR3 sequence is CASSLRQDSYNSPLHF. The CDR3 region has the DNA TGTGCCAGCAGCTTGCGACAGGACTCCTATAATTCACCCCTCCACTTT. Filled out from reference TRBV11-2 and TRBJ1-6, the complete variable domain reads EAGVAQSPRYKIIEKRQSVAFWCNPISGHATLYWYQQILGQGPKLLIQFQNNGVVDDSQLPKDRFSAERLKGVDSTLKIQPAKLEDSAVYLCASSLRQDSYNSPLHFGNGTRLTVT.

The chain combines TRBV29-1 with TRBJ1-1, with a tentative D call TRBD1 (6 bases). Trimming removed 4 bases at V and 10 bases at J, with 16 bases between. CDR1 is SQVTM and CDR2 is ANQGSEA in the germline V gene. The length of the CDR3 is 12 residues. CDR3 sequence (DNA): TGCAGCGTTGTCGGGGGCGGAAGGGGAGCTTTCTTT. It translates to CSVVGGGRGAFF.

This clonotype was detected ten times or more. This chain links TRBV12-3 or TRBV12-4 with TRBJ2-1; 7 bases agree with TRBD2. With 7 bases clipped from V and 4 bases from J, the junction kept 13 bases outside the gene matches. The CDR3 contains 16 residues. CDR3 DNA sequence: TGTGCCAGCAATAAAGGTGGAGGGAGGGCGTACAATGAGCAGTTCTTC. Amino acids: CASNKGGGRAYNEQFF.

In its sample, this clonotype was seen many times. CDR3 protein: CASSESLAAELFF. In DNA, the CDR3 is TGTGCCAGCAGTGAGTCCCTAGCGGCGGAGCTGTTTTTT. V is TRBV2 and J is TRBJ2-2, with TRBD2 identical over 7 bases. The CDR3 spans 13 residues. After removal of 3 bases from V and 10 bases from J, the junction contained 5 bases not matched to a gene. In germline, CDR1 is SNHLY, CDR2 FYNNEI.

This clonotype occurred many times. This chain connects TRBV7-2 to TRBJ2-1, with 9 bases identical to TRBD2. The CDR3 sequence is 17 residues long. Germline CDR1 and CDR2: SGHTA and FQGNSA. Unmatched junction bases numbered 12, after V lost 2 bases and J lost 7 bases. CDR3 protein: CASSLKRLAGYANEQFF. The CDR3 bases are TGTGCCAGCAGCTTAAAGCGGCTAGCGGGATACGCGAATGAGCAGTTCTTC.

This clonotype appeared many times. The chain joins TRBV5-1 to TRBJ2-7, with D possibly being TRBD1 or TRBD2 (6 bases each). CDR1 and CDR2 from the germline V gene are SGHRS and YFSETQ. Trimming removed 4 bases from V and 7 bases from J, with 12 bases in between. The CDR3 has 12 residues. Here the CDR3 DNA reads TGCGCCAGCAGCCCGGGGGCAGGGGAGCAGTACTTC. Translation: CASSPGAGEQYF.

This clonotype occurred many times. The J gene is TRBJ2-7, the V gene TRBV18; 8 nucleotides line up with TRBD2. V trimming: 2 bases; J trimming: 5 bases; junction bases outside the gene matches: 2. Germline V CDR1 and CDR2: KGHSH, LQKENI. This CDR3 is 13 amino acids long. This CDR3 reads CASSPGGRNEQYV. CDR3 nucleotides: TGTGCCAGCTCACCAGGCGGGAGGAACGAGCAGTACGTC.

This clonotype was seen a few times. CDR3 residues: CASSTPPRGRTGELFF. In nucleotides, the CDR3 is TGTGCCAGTAGTACTCCCCCCAGGGGGCGCACCGGGGAGCTGTTTTTT. The chain recombines TRBV19 with TRBJ2-2; 8 positions match TRBD1. In germline, CDR1 is LNHDA, CDR2 SQIVND (reference sequence). The V segment lost 4 bases and the J segment 4 bases; nucleotides outside the gene matches: 8. This CDR3 region has 16 residues.